The present T cell receptor beta chain was sequenced within a study of HIV-infected patients and healthy controls. This clonotype was found many times. Its antigen is undetermined. Approximately 510 ng RNA was reverse transcribed with alpha and beta constant-region primers. Using multiplexing indices, alpha and beta chain libraries were generated apart by chain-specific third strand synthesis. A single primer pair per chain amplified all rearrangements, with per-molecule barcodes. The cDNA received a 5' RACE adapter containing a random hexamer plus an SP2 sequencing primer site. The SP2 site served as the priming point for second strand synthesis. TCRdb called the 5' RACE reads again in MiXCR, with one record for every CDR3 protein. Of more than 8,500 distinct CDR3 sequences in the sample, about 6% are singletons; the top ten hold 7.7%. Findings and caveats of the study: Healthy controls shared more CDR3 sequences between individuals than HIV-infected patients did.

No cell fractionation was done, so the repertoire covers all unsorted peripheral blood T cells. Germline CDR1 and CDR2: SGHTA and FQGNSA. The V and J ends lost 2 bases and 5 bases, in that order; junction bases with no gene match: 4. This CDR3 has 14 amino acids. Input material: blood. The receptor was isolated from an adult in good health. The chain uses TRBV7-2 and TRBJ2-7; 9 bases match TRBD2. The CDR3 DNA reads TGTGCCAGCAGCTTAATAGCGGGAGTAGACGAGCAGTACTTC. Amino acid sequence: CASSLIAGVDEQYF.